This T cell receptor beta chain stems from a study of cytomegalovirus exposure and HLA in healthy donors. Study-wide points: Confirmation in vitro established that a few CMV-associated chains were specific for CMV antigens. It was about 150 TCR beta chains that were listed as cytomegalovirus-associated. Subsequent analysis found a tendency for first-cohort TCR clusters to co-occur within the 95 to 150 validation repertoires.

The CDR3 consists of 16 residues. V lost 0 bases to trimming and J lost 4 bases, with 15 bases between them. Germline V CDR1 and CDR2: SGHDN, FVKESK. With regard to this clone: The antigen remains undetermined.

Profiling relied on immunoSEQ multiplex PCR, and the TCRdb table lists in-frame clones only, not all of them. Among around 400,000 clones listed, about nine tenths were seen once. This clonotype originated in a woman between 18 and 29 years old in good health and CMV-seronegative. The sample comprised PBMCs. The V call is TRBV14, the J call TRBJ1-2; perhaps TRBD1 as D (6 bases). In nucleotides, the CDR3 is TGTGCCAGCAGCCAAGACCGGGGGGCTTTAATCTATGGCTACACCTTC. It yields the protein CASSQDRGALIYGYTF.